The 14 T cell receptor beta chains presented below share a single source sample, sequenced in a study of STAT5B mutations in CD4+ large granular lymphocyte leukemia. Sequenced by immunoSEQ multiplex PCR; TCRdb stores in-frame clones only, minus some. The data show 7,500 to 10,000 clones, roughly 80% seen once. Sequences were obtained from PBMCs. Source of these receptors: a man aged 60 to 69 with CD4+ T-cell large granular lymphocyte leukemia.

The chain joins TRBV19 to TRBJ2-7, with 8 bases lining up with TRBD1. Trimming at V came to 2 bases and at J to 3 bases, leaving 0 bases not matched to a gene. This CDR3 has 13 amino acids. CDR1 is LNHDA, CDR2 SQIVND, per germline (reference sequence). Here the CDR3 reads CASSITGGYEQYF. The CDR3 DNA reads as TGTGCCAGTAGTATAACAGGGGGCTACGAGCAGTACTTC.

The genes are TRBV10-3 and TRBJ2-2, with a tentative D call TRBD1 (6 bases). The germline V gene has CDR1 ENHRY and CDR2 SYGVKD. This CDR3 has 15 amino acids. The germline V and J ends were trimmed by 7 bases and 6 bases, with 18 bases remaining between them. The DNA of the CDR3 is TGTGCCATCATGAAGGCGCAGGGGCCGGCCGGGGAGCTGTTTTTT. The encoded protein is CAIMKAQGPAGELFF.

This rearrangement joins TRBV27 to TRBJ2-7; 9 bases match TRBD1. Trimming took 3 bases from V and 7 from J; bases not matched to a gene: 10. This CDR3 is 15 amino acids long. Germline CDR1 is MNHEY and CDR2 is SMNVEV (reference sequence). CDR3 amino acids: CASSFQGTGSREQYF. CDR3 nucleotides: TGTGCCAGCAGTTTCCAGGGGACAGGGTCTCGAGAGCAGTACTTC.

The rearrangement uses TRBV27 and TRBJ2-1; TRBD1 agrees at 10 bases. CDR3 size: 14 residues. V gave up 4 bases and J gave up 10 bases; unmatched junction bases: 7. Germline assignment: CDR1 MNHEY and CDR2 SMNVEV (reference sequence). CDR3 region: CASSWGQGLGEQFF. Here the CDR3 DNA reads TGTGCCAGCAGTTGGGGACAGGGGCTTGGCGAGCAGTTCTTC.

This clone was picked up a small number of times. The chain is built from TRBV7-9 and TRBJ1-2; D unclear. The CDR3 spans 13 residues. V shed 5 bases and J shed 8 bases, with 15 bases lying between them. Germline V gene sequence: CDR1 SEHNR, CDR2 FQNEAQ (reference sequence). The CDR3 DNA reads TGTGCCAGCAGCGAGCAAGGACGCGGGGGCTACACCTTC. This codes for CASSEQGRGGYTF.

With respect to this clone: Germline and junction disagree at one end, which may indicate a read error. The V and J genes are TRBV9 and TRBJ1-1; the D gene is possibly TRBD1 (5 bases). Germline CDR1 reads SGDLS; CDR2 reads YYNGEE. CDR3 length: 15 amino acids. CDR3 loop: CASSTTGVLNAEAFF. In DNA, the CDR3 is TGTGCCAGCAGCACAACGGGGGTGTTGAACGCTGAAGCTTTCTTT. Full variable domain (outside the CDR3, taken from reference TRBV9 and TRBJ1-1): DSGVTQTPKHLITATGQRVTLRCSPRSGDLSVYWYQQSLDQGLQFLIQYYNGEERAKGNILERFSAQQFPDLHSELNLSSLELGDSALYFCASSTTGVLNAEAFFGQGTRLTVV.

This clone appeared a single time. The genes are TRBV23-1 and TRBJ1-4, with 9 bases lining up with TRBD1. TRBV23-1 is assigned to the ORF class and has an uncertain function. V gave up 5 bases and J gave up 11 bases; unmatched junction bases: 12. This CDR3 region has 15 residues. The chain's CDR3 is CASSFRGQGIEKLFF. The CDR3 coding sequence is TGCGCCAGCAGTTTTAGGGGACAGGGAATCGAGAAACTGTTTTTT.

The gene calls are TRBV5-1 and TRBJ2-1, with D tentatively TRBD1 (8 bases). This CDR3 is built from 15 residues. The germline gives CDR1 SGHRS, CDR2 YFSETQ. Trimming cost V 0 bases and J 9 bases, with 16 bases left between them. Here the CDR3 DNA reads TGCGCCAGCAGCTTGGGCACAGGGGGAGGGAGTGAGCAGTTCTTC. It yields the protein CASSLGTGGGSEQFF. The full variable domain, with the rest looked up from reference TRBV5-1 and TRBJ2-1, is KAGVTQTPRYLIKTRGQQVTLSCSPISGHRSVSWYQQTPGQGLQFLFEYFSETQRNKGNFPGRFSGRQFSNSRSEMNVSTLELGDSALYLCASSLGTGGGSEQFFGPGTRLTVL.

The chain couples TRBV19 to TRBJ2-3; D gene uncertain. CDR3 size: 18 residues. The germline V and J ends were trimmed by 6 bases and 0 bases, with 22 bases remaining between them. From germline, CDR1 is LNHDA and CDR2 SQIVND (reference sequence). The CDR3 region is CASRAPRALGFSTDTQYF. CDR3 DNA sequence: TGTGCCAGTAGAGCTCCTAGGGCCTTGGGATTTAGCACAGATACGCAGTATTTT.

The rearrangement joins TRBV27 to TRBJ2-1, with 7 bases lining up with TRBD2. The CDR3 runs 17 residues. V was clipped by 2 bases and J by 8 bases; unmatched bases: 15. Germline V CDR1 and CDR2: MNHEY, SMNVEV (reference sequence). The CDR3: CASSLNPFPSGRDEQFF. Here the CDR3 DNA reads TGTGCCAGCAGTTTAAACCCCTTTCCTAGCGGACGCGATGAGCAGTTCTTC.

The CDR3, as DNA: TGTGCCAGCAGTCCGACGGGACAGGGGTGGGCCGGGGAGCTGTTTTTT. This encodes CASSPTGQGWAGELFF. This chain uses TRBV27 with TRBJ2-2; TRBD1 agrees at 10 bases. The length of the CDR3 is 16 residues. The V gene end was trimmed by 5 bases and the J gene end by 6 bases; junction bases not matched to a gene: 9. Per germline, CDR1 MNHEY and CDR2 SMNVEV (reference sequence).

V gene TRBV19 combines with J gene TRBJ2-7, with D unclear. Germline values: CDR1 LNHDA, CDR2 SQIVND (reference sequence). Trimming removed 5 bases from V and 6 bases from J, with 23 bases in between. This CDR3 spans 16 amino acids. The CDR3 protein is CASSPPIMPVVCEQYF. The CDR3 bases are TGTGCCAGTAGTCCGCCGATAATGCCTGTAGTCTGCGAGCAGTACTTC.

This chain connects TRBV7-8 to TRBJ2-1, with 7 bases that match TRBD1. J gave up 3 bases and V 2 bases, and 10 bases lay outside the gene matches. Germline V gene sequence: CDR1 SGHVS, CDR2 FQNEAQ. The CDR3 has 17 residues. This chain's CDR3 is CASSLRRTGANYNEQFF. The CDR3 DNA is TGTGCCAGCAGCTTACGACGCACAGGGGCTAACTACAATGAGCAGTTCTTC.

The rearrangement links TRBV30 to TRBJ1-5; 11 nucleotides align to TRBD1. In germline, CDR1 is GTSNPN, CDR2 SVGIG (reference sequence). The V segment lost 5 bases and the J segment 7 bases; nucleotides outside the gene matches: 7. This CDR3 is 14 amino acids long. The CDR3 region is CAWSLGQGDQPQHF. DNA for the CDR3: TGTGCCTGGTCCCTGGGACAGGGGGACCAGCCCCAGCATTTT.